Presented here are 18 T cell receptor beta chains from one specimen sequenced in a study of blood T cell repertoires in COVID-19. The protocol was immunoSEQ multiplex PCR, while the TCRdb copy is restricted to in-frame clones and leaves out a portion. This table holds some 83,000 clones, roughly 84% found once. The sequenced sample consisted of peripheral blood. These receptors were taken from a man in his fifties with acute or convalescent COVID-19.

The V and J genes are TRBV9 and TRBJ2-1; D perhaps matches TRBD2 (5 bases). CDR1 SGDLS and CDR2 YYNGEE come from the germline V gene. Trimming left V 4 bases short and J 7 bases short, with 18 bases between. This CDR3 has 15 residues. The CDR3 spells CASSFSTGSANEQFF. CDR3 bases: TGTGCCAGCAGCTTTTCGACGGGATCGGCGAATGAGCAGTTCTTC.

The CDR3 DNA sequence: TGCAGCGCCTTGGGACTAGCGGGAGCAAGCACAGATACGCAGTATTTT. Amino acid sequence: CSALGLAGASTDTQYF. The J gene is TRBJ2-3, the V gene TRBV29-1; 14 nucleotides align to TRBD2. The length of the CDR3 is 16 residues. Germline V gene lookup returns CDR1 SQVTM and CDR2 ANQGSEA. With V trimmed by 7 bases and J by 0 bases, 6 bases remained unmatched.

V gene TRBV9 combines with J gene TRBJ2-7; a weak D match, TRBD1 (6 bases). Deletions cut 2 bases from V and 2 bases from J, with 11 bases between. CDR1 and CDR2 (germline): SGDLS, YYNGEE. This CDR3 is 14 amino acids long. The CDR3 bases are TGTGCCAGCAGCGTTGGGGACAACACCTACGAGCAGTACTTC. Amino acid sequence: CASSVGDNTYEQYF.

This clone was detected a few times. This rearrangement joins TRBV14 to TRBJ1-4; D may be TRBD1 (5 bases). Germline V gene sequence: CDR1 SGHDN, CDR2 FVKESK. Trimming took off 6 bases at V and 0 bases at J, with 14 bases between the two ends. The CDR3 length is 16 residues. The CDR3 sequence: CASRKSGVTTNEKLFF. CDR3 DNA: TGTGCCAGCAGAAAATCGGGGGTAACAACTAATGAAAAACTGTTTTTT.

J is TRBJ1-5 and V is TRBV19, with 7 positions matching TRBD1. CDR1 and CDR2 from the germline V gene are LNHDA and SQIVND (reference sequence). With V trimmed by 5 bases and J by 6 bases, 10 bases remained unmatched. CDR3 size: 15 residues. CDR3 sequence: CASSPGAGGSQPQHF. CDR3 nucleotide sequence: TGTGCCAGTAGTCCCGGGGCAGGGGGTAGTCAGCCCCAGCATTTT.

The genes are TRBV7-8 and TRBJ1-5, with D possibly matching TRBD1 (6 bases). With 4 bases removed from V and 7 bases from J, the gap between germline ends came to 14 bases. The germline gives CDR1 SGHVS, CDR2 FQNEAQ. This CDR3 has 14 amino acids. CDR3 DNA: TGTGCCAGCAGCTCAGGGACACTGAGGCAGCCCCAGCATTTT. Translated: CASSSGTLRQPQHF. Based on the CDR3 plus reference TRBV7-8 and TRBJ1-5, the full variable domain is GAGVSQSPRYKVAKRGQDVALRCDPISGHVSLFWYQQALGQGPEFLTYFQNEAQLDKSGLPSDRFFAERPEGSVSTLKIQRTQQEDSAVYLCASSSGTLRQPQHFGDGTRLSIL.

This chain links TRBV6-5 with TRBJ2-5, with 10 bases fitting TRBD1. Germline-derived CDR1 and CDR2 are MNHEY and SVGAGI. Losses at the gene ends were 9 bases for V and 1 base for J; bases not matched to a gene: 8. The CDR3 runs 15 residues. CDR3 residues: CASKRDRGSQETQYF. The CDR3 DNA reads as TGTGCCAGTAAACGGGACAGGGGTTCCCAAGAGACCCAGTACTTC.

J is TRBJ1-2 and V is TRBV6-5, with 7 nucleotides matching TRBD1. This CDR3 is 15 amino acids long. CDR1 is MNHEY and CDR2 is SVGAGI in the germline V gene. V shed 7 bases and J 3 bases; nucleotides not matched to a gene: 11. The CDR3 DNA sequence: TGTGCCAGCACCCGGACAGGAATGAGAGACTATGGCTACACCTTC. Amino acids: CASTRTGMRDYGYTF.

The chain carries TRBV7-3 and TRBJ2-5; TRBD2 agrees at 10 bases. Losses at the gene ends were 6 bases for V and 4 bases for J; bases not matched to a gene: 8. The V gene's germline CDR1 is SGHTA and CDR2 FQGTGA. The CDR3 is 15 residues long. CDR3 residues: CASRPSGGELETQYF. CDR3 bases: TGTGCCAGCAGACCTAGCGGGGGAGAGCTAGAGACCCAGTACTTC.

This clone was observed once. J is TRBJ1-2 and V is TRBV28; no clear D. Trimming took off 6 bases at V and 8 bases at J, with 10 bases between the two ends. This CDR3 contains 11 residues. Looked up from germline, CDR1 is MDHEN and CDR2 is SYDVKM. The CDR3 bases are TGTGCCAGCAGGCAGGTTCGGGGCTACACCTTC. It translates to CASRQVRGYTF.

J is TRBJ1-2 and V is TRBV10-3; TRBD1 agrees at 7 bases. The CDR3 contains 15 residues. Trimming took 2 bases from V and 0 from J; bases not matched to a gene: 3. The germline gives CDR1 ENHRY, CDR2 SYGVKD. The CDR3 nucleotides are TGTGCCATCAGTGAGAACGACAGGGCTAACTATGGCTACACCTTC. Translating gives CAISENDRANYGYTF.

The rearrangement links TRBV3-1 (or the pseudogene TRBV3-2) to TRBJ2-5; 12 nucleotides match TRBD2. Germline trimming cut 7 bases from V and 3 bases from J; bases unmatched to any gene: 9. This CDR3 comprises 16 residues. The germline gives CDR1 LGHDT, CDR2 YNNKEL (reference sequence). CDR3 region: CASTDLGLAGKETQYF. Written as DNA, the CDR3 is TGTGCCAGCACGGACCTAGGACTAGCGGGGAAAGAGACCCAGTACTTC.

This sequence joins TRBV11-3 and TRBJ2-5, with a tentative D call TRBD1 (6 bases). CDR1 is SGHNT and CDR2 is YENEEA in the germline V gene. The CDR3 consists of 15 residues. Trimming stripped 6 bases from V and 6 bases from J, with 20 bases between. The DNA of the CDR3 is TGTGCCAGCAGTTCGACCTCACAGGGTTGGCAGACCCAGTACTTC. As protein: CASSSTSQGWQTQYF.

The chain recombines TRBV11-3 with TRBJ1-1; TRBD1 is a possible D gene (5 bases). V lost 3 bases and J 2 bases, leaving 10 bases between the germline ends. Germline V CDR1 and CDR2: SGHNT, YENEEA. The CDR3 is made up of 14 amino acids. CDR3 in DNA: TGTGCCAGCAGCTTCCGGGGGGGAAACACTGAAGCTTTCTTT. It translates to CASSFRGGNTEAFF.

This rearrangement joins TRBV27 to TRBJ2-1, with 7 bases that match TRBD2. The CDR3 runs 14 residues. Germline loops: CDR1 MNHEY, CDR2 SMNVEV (reference sequence). The ends lost 8 bases at V and 6 bases at J; junction bases unmatched: 10. The DNA for the CDR3 is TGTGCCAGCCGATACGGACTAGTAGGCAATGAGCAGTTCTTC. Translated: CASRYGLVGNEQFF.

By sample fraction, this clone is medium-sized. The chain employs TRBV5-6 and TRBJ2-7; 8 bases line up with TRBD1. This CDR3 has 13 amino acids. From germline, CDR1 is SGHDT and CDR2 YYEEEE. V dropped 4 bases and J dropped 5; count of bases not matched to a gene: 5. The CDR3 here is CASSAYRGDEQYF. The DNA of the CDR3 is TGTGCCAGCAGCGCATACAGGGGGGACGAGCAGTACTTC.

This chain joins TRBV5-8 and TRBJ2-5; D unresolved. The CDR3 spans 12 residues. The germline CDR1 and CDR2 sequences are SGHTS and YDEGEE. Trimming stripped 0 bases from V and 8 bases from J, with 8 bases between. CDR3 loop: CASSLERGTQYF. The CDR3 bases are TGTGCCAGCAGCTTGGAACGCGGAACCCAGTACTTC.

This clone was counted only a few times. The chain carries TRBV2 and TRBJ2-3, with 12 bases identical to TRBD2. This CDR3 is 17 amino acids long. V lost 11 bases and J lost 1; bases outside the gene matches: 13. Germline V gives CDR1 SNHLY, CDR2 FYNNEI. The CDR3 coding sequence is TGTGCCTGCCCCTCCCCCTCTAGCGGGAGGGGCACAGATACGCAGTATTTT. It yields the protein CACPSPSSGRGTDTQYF.